The T cell receptor (beta chain) described here comes from a study of blood T cell repertoires in COVID-19. About the study: Researchers got acute and convalescent COVID-19 samples from the United States, Italy and Spain. T cells, B-cell-depleted T cells, or PBMCs provided the cDNA or gDNA that served as material.

This clone was seen just once. The CDR3 sequence is 13 residues long. Trimming removed 1 base at V and 6 bases at J, with 8 bases between. Germline V gene sequence: CDR1 KGHDR, CDR2 SFDVKD. Authors' data handling: Nucleated cell number was recorded as an estimate derived from reference gene primer amplification. The protocol was immunoSEQ multiplex PCR, while the TCRdb copy is restricted to in-frame clones and leaves out a portion. V and J calls and clone size are as listed in that table; D and trimming were resolved from the DNA. The sample lists tens of thousands of clones; about 81% were seen once.

The sequenced material came from peripheral blood. This sequence joins TRBV24-1 and TRBJ1-2, with D uncertain. This sequence was found in a human donor in a cohort sampled during active COVID-19. The CDR3 loop is CATSDLSSDGYTF. The DNA for the CDR3 is TGTGCCACCAGTGATTTAAGTTCAGATGGCTACACCTTC.